The clone carrying this TCR beta chain is a singleton in its sample. The trim removed 3 bases at V and 7 bases at J, leaving 5 bases unmatched. The CDR3 spans 13 residues. Germline V gene sequence: CDR1 SGHRS, CDR2 YFSETQ. The assay was carried out at the deep level. The input for sorted-subset replicate PCRs was around 200 ng DNA, 25,000 to 35,000 T cell genomes. Here immunoSEQ multiplex PCR was the method, and the copy in TCRdb shows in-frame clones only, minus some. The profile shows approximately 1,500,000 clones, roughly 97% of them singletons. This specimen comes from a study of shared clonotypes between healthy human individuals. Study context: Per donor, three plates held CD4 naive cells, three held CD4 memory, two held CD8 naive and one held CD8 memory.

Sequenced input: naive CD4+ T cells sorted from blood. Specified subset: CD45RA+ positively selected. This receptor was identified in a man aged 25 to 40 in good health. This rearrangement joins TRBV5-1 to TRBJ1-2, with 8 bases aligning to TRBD1. The CDR3 region is CASSYYDRGGYTF. Here the CDR3 DNA reads TGCGCCAGCAGCTATTATGACAGGGGTGGCTACACCTTC.